Included here is one TCR beta chain sequence, with context. What this receptor recognizes is not known. No much larger clonotype is one base removed from it; base qualities were not supplied. The cohort consisted of hundreds of healthy bone marrow donors. At the time of sampling, every cohort member was nominally healthy, though immune exposures that went unrecorded were likely present. The donor was CMV seronegative and belonged to the group of under 400 seronegative cohort members. Every donor gave a peripheral blood sample, and the peripheral blood mononuclear cells from that sample were used for TCR beta sequencing. Genomic DNA extraction from the blood cell samples was performed with the Qiagen DNeasy Blood Extraction Kit. The library was made by the immunoSEQ multiplex PCR assay. A mixture of 60 forward primers for TCR Vbeta segments and 13 reverse primers for TCR Jbeta segments was used in the multiplex PCR. A multiplex PCR assay on genomic DNA amplified the CDR3 region of rearranged TCR beta genes. On the Illumina HiSeq System, the amplified TCR beta libraries were sequenced as 87-base-pair reads. The published analysis was carried out like this. Across the 500 to 750 repertoires, a later analysis counted 75 million to 90 million unique TCR beta chains, about 10 million of which were shared by at least two donors. Raw reads were error-corrected and collapsed into unique sequences by a nearest-neighbor algorithm in which closely related sequences were merged to remove PCR and sequencing errors. CDR3 sequences were aligned to IMGT reference sequences to assign V, D and J gene segments. For a sequence to be retained, at least a six-nucleotide match to both a V gene segment and a J gene segment was required. A rearrangement was called productive if the CDR3 had no stop codons and remained in frame with V and J, and every other rearrangement was called non-productive. Following IMGT convention, CDR3 was defined as the stretch from the second conserved V-encoded cysteine to the conserved J-encoded phenylalanine. In an earlier analysis of 587 of the donors, sequences lacking an unambiguous match to a single V gene segment were excluded. In an earlier analysis of a few hundred of the donors, V segments were called functional above 56.7% productive rearrangements and were called segregating when the between-donor standard deviation exceeded 5%. A statistical classification framework was developed to diagnose cytomegalovirus status using the catalog of TCR beta chain sequences. In a later analysis, TCR nucleotide sequences were compared against IMGT/GENE-DB human TR gene sequences so that V and J genes could be assigned. The TCRdist pipeline was used in a later analysis to assign CDR3 sequences and most-parsimonious VDJ recombination scenarios. A later analysis defined each TCR beta chain by its CDR3 amino acid sequence plus V-gene family, and excluded reads lacking a unique V-gene family. As a way to deal with suspected cross-contamination and a sequencing artifact, a later analysis dropped hundreds of nucleotide sequences that were highly shared and had low generation probability. In a later analysis, a clonal expansion index for each public chain was calculated from normalized within-repertoire ranks of inferred template counts. In a later analysis, generation probabilities were computed using a VDJ recombination model fitted to out-of-frame rearrangements, and the results were checked against IGoR. Hypergeometric tests were used in a later analysis to score TCR-TCR, TCR-HLA and TCR-CMV co-occurrence, with a repertoire-size bias correction applied to the TCR pairs. False discovery rates were estimated in a later analysis by permuting HLA or CMV assignments 20 times. A later analysis grouped co-occurring TCRs with DBSCAN, adding TCRdist sequence similarity when clustering within HLA-allele-positive subsets. Repertoires with fewer than 30,000 or more than 120,000 public chains, plus five repertoires with anomalous nucleotide sharing, were excluded from co-occurrence clustering. TCRdb provides this immuneACCESS table in a form limited to in-frame rearrangements. Some clones are lacking; in checked studies, under half of them reflect an unresolved V gene, and why the rest are absent is not known. V and J calls and clone size follow that table, whereas D and trimming were derived from the DNA. The sample table holds under 200,000 clones, of which 65% to 90% were seen once. The biggest ten clones account for about 2.3% of the sample.

The data originate from a study of cytomegalovirus exposure and HLA in healthy donors (dated by TCRdb to the late 2010s). Study-level background: An earlier analysis of about 560 of the donors reported approximately 300 Gb of sequence data and around 120 million unique TCR beta sequences obtained from about 179 million T cells. Approximately 300 gigabases of sequencing data and around 87 million unique TCR sequences were included in an early release covering around 600 HLA-typed donors. Among the approximately 420 genotyped donors, around 81% belonged to the genetic ancestry cluster associated with self-reported Caucasian donors. The study was designed to test whether signatures of past pathogen exposure could be identified by cataloging public T cell receptors. The study profiled the T cell repertoires of under 850 subjects by immunosequencing and related them to cytomegalovirus serostatus. Along with the roughly 670-subject first cohort, a separate validation cohort of approximately 110 different subjects was used. To predict cytomegalovirus infection status, the study combined high-throughput TCR immunosequencing, statistical association of individual TCRs with disease status, and machine learning. In a later analysis, previously published TCR beta repertoires from several hundred donors were re-analyzed and high-resolution HLA genotyping was added so that TCR occurrence patterns could be studied. Rather than using new phenotypic data, the later analysis identified candidate immune exposures from TCR beta sequences and from how often those sequences occurred across donors. In an earlier analysis of 500 to 650 of the donors, high-throughput TCR beta sequencing was used to judge whether each TCR beta V gene segment behaved as functional or pseudogenic. Alongside the repertoire data, information on donor age, sex, ethnicity and CMV serostatus was compiled. Genome-wide SNP genotypes for about 55% of the roughly 670 donors were used in a later genetic analysis, which treated that subset as a discovery cohort. All discovery cohort repertoires had been generated using a single sequencing platform. HLA typing covered class I and class II loci at four-digit resolution. Typing coverage differed by locus: A, B, C, DRB1 and DQB1 were typed in roughly 620-640 donors, DQA1 in roughly 510, DPA1 in approximately 610, and DPB1 in about 450. A handful of DR-DQ haplotypes were handled as single units for association and clustering because linkage in the cohort was strong. Among roughly 370 genotyped donors of the cohort, an average of approximately 240,000 unique TCR beta nucleotide sequences were sequenced per donor, roughly 20% of them non-productive. What the research found in general, with its limitations: A total of about 150 TCR beta chains were listed by the study as associated with cytomegalovirus. A few of the identified cytomegalovirus-associated TCR beta chains were confirmed in vitro to be specific for cytomegalovirus antigens. A further reported finding was that TCR beta sequences accurately predicted the HLA-A and HLA-B alleles for most subjects in the first cohort. In a later analysis, the rate of TCR association differed among HLA loci, with DRB1 alleles having the most associated TCRs and HLA-C alleles having the fewest. In an earlier analysis of approximately 600 of the donors, most TCR beta V segments were observed in productive rearrangements about 90% or about 30% of the time, broadly matching IMGT annotations. Seventeen rarely observed V segments, including chromosome 9 orphons, were excluded from the earlier analysis of about 600 of the donors because counts were too low. A group of highly shared sequence variants was considered likely to be a technical artifact of the sequencing pipeline. Because HLA typing was missing for some donors at each locus, association tests included only the typed subset. A later analysis found that HLA-associated TCR beta chains were more clonally expanded and had lower generation probabilities than equally common non-associated chains. Linkage disequilibrium might explain the correlated functional status among segregating V segments, but an unknown experimental factor could not be ruled out. The classifier was reported to diagnose cytomegalovirus status with high specificity and sensitivity in both the original and validation cohorts. The cohort was sequenced for TCR beta chains only, and without alpha or paired-chain data the features that could be detected were limited. Roughly uniform sequencing depth across donors was assumed in presence/absence analyses, although this assumption may not hold. While some public TCRs were present in many individuals, most TCR sequences turned up only very rarely across donors. Several of the top co-occurrence clusters appeared to be linked to parvovirus B19, influenza, CMV and Epstein-Barr virus, according to a later analysis. A later analysis associated 16,951 TCR beta sequences with specific HLA alleles at a false discovery rate of 0.05. In a later genetic analysis, a missense DCLRE1C variant was associated with V-gene and J-gene trimming of TCR beta chains, and the association was replicated in an independent cohort. The only immune exposure information available for the cohort was CMV serostatus. It was suggested by the authors that the approach could potentially be generalized to other disease states and immunological phenotypes. Assigning TCR associations to individual alleles was difficult when HLA alleles, especially DR and DQ, strongly co-occurred. According to a later analysis, most CMV-associated TCR beta chains appeared to be HLA-restricted, and the HLA associations seemed to be driven largely by CMV exposure. According to a later genetic analysis, donors in an Asian-associated ancestry cluster had fewer N-insertions in productive TCRs than the approximately 630-donor mean.

The origin of this receptor is a male donor in good health and CMV-seronegative. Specimen: PBMCs.

The sequence in DNA is TGTGCCAGCAGCTTAGTGCGAGGAGTCTTGGTTAGCGGAAACACCATATATTTT. Its translation reads: CASSLVRGVLVSGNTIYF. The V and J segments used are TRBV7-9 and TRBJ1-3; no D gene is confidently identified. The CDR3 goes from the cysteine to the phenylalanine over 18 residues. Only the CDR3 part of the read is kept: 54 bases, read in frame from the first base. For CDR1 and CDR2, the germline V gene (reference sequence) lists SEHNR and FQNEAQ. V drops 1 base and J drops 4 bases, leaving 20 bases in between.